The 2 T cell receptor beta chains listed next were all sequenced from one sample in a study of CD8 T cells in Susac syndrome. Roughly 0.45 to 1 ug RNA was reverse transcribed with random hexamers. TCRdb re-derived calls from the immunoSEQ multiplex PCR reads in MiXCR, one entry per CDR3 protein. The repertoire has approximately 180,000 distinct CDR3 sequences, under 95% of them found once; the top ten carry around 0.097%. Material: CD4+ T cells from PBMCs. The receptors originated from a human donor with multiple sclerosis.

The gene calls are TRBV6-2 or TRBV6-3 and TRBJ2-1; D may be TRBD1 (5 bases). The germline V gene has CDR1 MNHEY and CDR2 SVGEGT. V was cut by 7 bases and J by 6 bases, with 13 bases left in between. This CDR3 has 13 amino acids. CDR3 coding DNA: TGTGCCAGCATCAGGGCGGCTTCCAATGAGCAGTTCTTC. Amino acids: CASIRAASNEQFF.

In this sample, this clonotype turned up a few times. The V and J genes are TRBV5-8 and TRBJ2-6; no reliable D call. The ends were cut back, 0 bases at V and 1 base at J, with 11 bases in the middle. Germline V lookup: CDR1 SGHTS, CDR2 YDEGEE. This CDR3 is built from 17 residues. CDR3 sequence (DNA): TGTGCCAGCAGCTTGGTGTGGCCGCGTTCTGGGGCCAACGTCCTGACTTTC. It codes for CASSLVWPRSGANVLTF.